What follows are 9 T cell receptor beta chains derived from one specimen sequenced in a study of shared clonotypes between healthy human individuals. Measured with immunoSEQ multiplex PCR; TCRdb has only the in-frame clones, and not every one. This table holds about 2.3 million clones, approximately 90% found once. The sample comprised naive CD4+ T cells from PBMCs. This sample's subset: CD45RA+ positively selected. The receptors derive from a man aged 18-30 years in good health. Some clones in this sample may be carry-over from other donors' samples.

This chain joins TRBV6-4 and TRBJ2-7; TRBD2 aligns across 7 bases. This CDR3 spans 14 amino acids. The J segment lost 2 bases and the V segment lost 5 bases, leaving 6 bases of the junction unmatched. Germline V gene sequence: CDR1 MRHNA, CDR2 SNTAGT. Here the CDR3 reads CASSSASGPYEQYF. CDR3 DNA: TGTGCCAGCAGTTCGGCTAGCGGTCCCTACGAGCAGTACTTC.

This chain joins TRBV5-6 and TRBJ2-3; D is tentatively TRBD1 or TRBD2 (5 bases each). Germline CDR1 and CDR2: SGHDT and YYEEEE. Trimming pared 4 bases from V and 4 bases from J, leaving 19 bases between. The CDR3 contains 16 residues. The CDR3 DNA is TGTGCCAGCAGCCCTAGGGACCGACGATCAGCAGATACGCAGTATTTT. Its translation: CASSPRDRRSADTQYF.

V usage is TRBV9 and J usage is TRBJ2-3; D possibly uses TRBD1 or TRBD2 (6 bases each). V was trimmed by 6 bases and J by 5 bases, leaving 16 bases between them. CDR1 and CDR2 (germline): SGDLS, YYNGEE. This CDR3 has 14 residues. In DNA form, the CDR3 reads TGTGCCAGCAACTGGAGGGGGGCGCTAGATACGCAGTATTTT. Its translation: CASNWRGALDTQYF.

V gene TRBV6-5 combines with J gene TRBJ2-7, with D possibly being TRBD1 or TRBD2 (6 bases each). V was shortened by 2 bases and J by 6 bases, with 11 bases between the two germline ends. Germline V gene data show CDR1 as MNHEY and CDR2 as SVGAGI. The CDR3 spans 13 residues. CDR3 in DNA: TGTGCCAGCAGTTACGGGGGGCGCGTCGAGCAGTACTTC. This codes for CASSYGGRVEQYF.

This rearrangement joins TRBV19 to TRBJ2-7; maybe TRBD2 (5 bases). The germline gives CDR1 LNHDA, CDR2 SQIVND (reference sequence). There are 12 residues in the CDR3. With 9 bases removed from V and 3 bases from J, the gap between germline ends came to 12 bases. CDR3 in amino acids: CARYATSYEQYF. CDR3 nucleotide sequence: TGTGCCAGGTACGCTACTAGCTACGAGCAGTACTTC.

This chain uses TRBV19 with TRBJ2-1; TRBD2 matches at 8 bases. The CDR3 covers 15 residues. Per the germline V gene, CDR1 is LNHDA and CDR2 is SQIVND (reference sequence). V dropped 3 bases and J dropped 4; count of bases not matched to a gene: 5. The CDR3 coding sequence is TGTGCCAGTAGTATTAGGTCTAGCGGGTACAATGAGCAGTTCTTC. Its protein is CASSIRSSGYNEQFF.

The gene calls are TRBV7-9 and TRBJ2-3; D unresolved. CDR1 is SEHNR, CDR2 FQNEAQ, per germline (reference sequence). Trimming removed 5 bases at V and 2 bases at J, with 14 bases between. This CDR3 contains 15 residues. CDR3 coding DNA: TGTGCCAGCAGCCCGGCCACAGCTTACACAGATACGCAGTATTTT. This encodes CASSPATAYTDTQYF.

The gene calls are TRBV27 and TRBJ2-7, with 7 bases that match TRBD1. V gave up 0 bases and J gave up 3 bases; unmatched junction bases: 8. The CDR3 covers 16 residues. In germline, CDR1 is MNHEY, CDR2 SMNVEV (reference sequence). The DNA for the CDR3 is TGTGCCAGCAGTTTATCGGCACGGGACAGAAGCTACGAGCAGTACTTC. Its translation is CASSLSARDRSYEQYF.

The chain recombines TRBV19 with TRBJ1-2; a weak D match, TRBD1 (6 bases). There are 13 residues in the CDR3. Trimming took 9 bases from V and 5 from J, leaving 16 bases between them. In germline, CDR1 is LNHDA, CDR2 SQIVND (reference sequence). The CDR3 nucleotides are TGTGCCAGATTTGTGGACGGACAGTATGGCTACACCTTC. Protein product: CARFVDGQYGYTF. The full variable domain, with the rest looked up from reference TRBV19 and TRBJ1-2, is DGGITQSPKYLFRKEGQNVTLSCEQNLNHDAMYWYRQDPGQGLRLIYYSQIVNDFQKGDIAEGYSVSREKKESFPLTVTSAQKNPTAFYLCARFVDGQYGYTFGSGTRLTVV.